This TCR beta chain was observed in a study of T cells in women clearing cervical HPV infection. In the study overall: Case blood was drawn when the lesion was first found; control blood after infection became undetectable.

Study-level findings and limits: Controls had more TRBV6-7 (approximately 0.15%) than cases (approximately 0.11%).

Sequencing used immunoSEQ multiplex PCR; TCRdb keeps in-frame clones, though not all of them. Its clone listing holds around 31,000 clones. Note on this clone: The antigen is undetermined. The read gets to within 3 residues of the CDR3 end, and the germline J gene fills in the rest.

CDR3 length: 15 residues. The V and J ends lost 5 bases and 5 bases, in that order; junction bases with no gene match: 4. Germline V CDR1 and CDR2: SQVTM, ANQGSEA. The rearrangement links TRBV29-1 to TRBJ2-2; 14 bases fit TRBD2. The sequencing sample was made of blood buffy coat. This receptor was obtained from a woman aged 18 to 69 with a cervical HPV16 infection that either progressed to CIN3+ or cleared (not recorded which). This CDR3 reads CSVRLAGGDTGELFF. The covered CDR3 bases are TGCAGCGTTCGACTAGCGGGAGGGGATACCGGGGAG.